The subject of this entry is one TCR beta chain. Enrolled during active infection, Seattle patients were then followed longitudinally. Assay: immunoSEQ multiplex PCR; the TCRdb copy retains only in-frame clones and omits some. The sample carries around 210,000 clones, around 80% recorded once. The source of the sample is a study of blood T cell repertoires in COVID-19. Study information: PBMCs, B-cell-depleted T cells, or T cells were the source of the cDNA or gDNA that made up the material.

CDR1 and CDR2 (germline): SGHTA, FQGNSA. Trimming shortened V by 3 bases and J by 4 bases, and 9 bases separated the two germline ends. There are 13 residues in the CDR3. The V call is TRBV7-2, the J call TRBJ2-5, with D possibly matching TRBD1 (6 bases). The TCR originated in a woman at least 80 years old with COVID-19, enrolled during active disease. The sample was peripheral blood. The CDR3 protein is CASSFPGAETQYF. The DNA for the CDR3 is TGTGCCAGCAGCTTTCCAGGGGCAGAGACCCAGTACTTC.